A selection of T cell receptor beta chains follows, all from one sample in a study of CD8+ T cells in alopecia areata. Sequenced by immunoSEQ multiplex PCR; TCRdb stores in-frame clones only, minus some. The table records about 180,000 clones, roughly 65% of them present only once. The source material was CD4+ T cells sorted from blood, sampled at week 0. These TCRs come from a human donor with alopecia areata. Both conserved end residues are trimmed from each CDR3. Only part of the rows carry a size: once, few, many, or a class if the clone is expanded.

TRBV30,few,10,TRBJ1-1,AWTRGLGEAF
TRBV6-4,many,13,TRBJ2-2,ASSERAGSTGELF
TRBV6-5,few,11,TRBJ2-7,ASSPERTYEQY
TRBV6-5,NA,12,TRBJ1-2,ASSYAGTGLGYT
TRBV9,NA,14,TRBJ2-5,ASSVGGLQGGETQY
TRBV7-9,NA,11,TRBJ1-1,ASSSLEFTEAF
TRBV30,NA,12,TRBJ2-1,AWSGLAGYAEQF
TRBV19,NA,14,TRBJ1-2,ASHGRQVLQFHGYT
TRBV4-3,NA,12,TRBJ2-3,ASSQVVRTDTQY
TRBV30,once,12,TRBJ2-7,ASGSGGLMYEQY
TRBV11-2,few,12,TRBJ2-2,ASRKDMNTGELF
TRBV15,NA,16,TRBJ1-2,ATSPGTGRNSANYGYT
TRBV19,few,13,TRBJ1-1,ASMGVAGGRTEAF
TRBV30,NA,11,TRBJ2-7,AWNYRGVSEQY
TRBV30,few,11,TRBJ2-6,ACYGPGANVLT
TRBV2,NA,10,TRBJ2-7,ASSWTVVEQY
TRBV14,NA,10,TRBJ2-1,ASRATGGPQF
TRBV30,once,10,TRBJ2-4,AWSINRGPQY
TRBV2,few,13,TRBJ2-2,ASSDGISNTGELF
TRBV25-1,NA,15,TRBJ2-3,ASSGLGTARYTDTQY